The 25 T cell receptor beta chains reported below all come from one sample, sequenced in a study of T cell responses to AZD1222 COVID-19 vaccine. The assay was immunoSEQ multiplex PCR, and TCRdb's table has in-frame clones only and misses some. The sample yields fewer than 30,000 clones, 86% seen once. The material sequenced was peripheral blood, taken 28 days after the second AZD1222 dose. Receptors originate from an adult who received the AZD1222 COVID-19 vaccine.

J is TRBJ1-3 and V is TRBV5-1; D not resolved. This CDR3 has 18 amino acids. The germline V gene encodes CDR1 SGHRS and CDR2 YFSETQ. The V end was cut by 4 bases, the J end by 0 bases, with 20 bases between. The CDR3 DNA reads TGCGCCAGCAGCCCCGAACCCGCGGGCCTACTCTCTGGAAACACCATATATTTT. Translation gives CASSPEPAGLLSGNTIYF.

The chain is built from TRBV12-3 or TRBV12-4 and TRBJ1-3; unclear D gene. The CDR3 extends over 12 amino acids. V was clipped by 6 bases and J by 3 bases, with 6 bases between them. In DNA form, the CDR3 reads TGTGCCAGCAGCACCCTTGGAAACACCATATATTTT. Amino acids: CASSTLGNTIYF.

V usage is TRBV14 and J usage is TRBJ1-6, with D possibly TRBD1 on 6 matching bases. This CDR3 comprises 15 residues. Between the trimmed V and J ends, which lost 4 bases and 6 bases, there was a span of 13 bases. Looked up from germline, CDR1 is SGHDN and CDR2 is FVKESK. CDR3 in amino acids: CASSLSTGLNSPLHF. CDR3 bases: TGTGCCAGCAGCCTCTCGACAGGACTTAATTCACCCCTCCACTTT. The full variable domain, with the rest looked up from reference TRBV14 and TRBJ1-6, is EAGVTQFPSHSVIEKGQTVTLRCDPISGHDNLYWYRRVMGKEIKFLLHFVKESKQDESGMPNNRFLAERTGGTYSTLKVQPAELEDSGVYFCASSLSTGLNSPLHFGNGTRLTVT.

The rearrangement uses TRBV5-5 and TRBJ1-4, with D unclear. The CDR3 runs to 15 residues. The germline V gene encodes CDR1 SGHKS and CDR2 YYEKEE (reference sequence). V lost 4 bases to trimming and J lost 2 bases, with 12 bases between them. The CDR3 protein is CASSPPPGTNEKLFF. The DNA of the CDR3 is TGTGCCAGCAGCCCGCCGCCAGGTACTAATGAAAAACTGTTTTTT.

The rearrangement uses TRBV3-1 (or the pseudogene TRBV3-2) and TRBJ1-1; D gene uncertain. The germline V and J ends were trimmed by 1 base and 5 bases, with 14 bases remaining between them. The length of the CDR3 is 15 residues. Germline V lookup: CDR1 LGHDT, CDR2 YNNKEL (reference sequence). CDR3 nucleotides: TGTGCCAGCAGCCAAGTAGCCAGGATAAATACTGAAGCTTTCTTT. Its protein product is CASSQVARINTEAFF.

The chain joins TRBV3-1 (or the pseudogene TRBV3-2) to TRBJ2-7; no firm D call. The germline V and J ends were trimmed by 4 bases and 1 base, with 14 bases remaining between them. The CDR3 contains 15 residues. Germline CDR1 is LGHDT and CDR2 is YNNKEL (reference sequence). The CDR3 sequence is CASSRDFQLSYEQYF. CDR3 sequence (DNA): TGTGCCAGCAGCCGAGACTTTCAGTTATCCTACGAGCAGTACTTC.

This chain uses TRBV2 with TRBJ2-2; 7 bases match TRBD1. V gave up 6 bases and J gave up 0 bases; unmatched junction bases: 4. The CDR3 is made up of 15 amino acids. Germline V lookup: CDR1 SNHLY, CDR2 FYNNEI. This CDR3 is CASREGAANTGELFF. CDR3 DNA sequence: TGTGCCAGCAGAGAGGGGGCGGCGAACACCGGGGAGCTGTTTTTT. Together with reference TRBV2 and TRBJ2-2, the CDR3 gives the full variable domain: EPEVTQTPSHQVTQMGQEVILRCVPISNHLYFYWYRQILGQKVEFLVSFYNNEISEKSEIFDDQFSVERPDGSNFTLKIRSTKLEDSAMYFCASREGAANTGELFFGEGSRLTVL.

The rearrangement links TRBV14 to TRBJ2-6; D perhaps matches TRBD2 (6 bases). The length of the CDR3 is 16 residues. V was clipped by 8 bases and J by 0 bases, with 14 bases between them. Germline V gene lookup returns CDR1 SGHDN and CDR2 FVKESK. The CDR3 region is CASGLIGASGANVLTF. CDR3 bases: TGTGCCAGCGGACTAATTGGGGCCTCTGGGGCCAACGTCCTGACTTTC.

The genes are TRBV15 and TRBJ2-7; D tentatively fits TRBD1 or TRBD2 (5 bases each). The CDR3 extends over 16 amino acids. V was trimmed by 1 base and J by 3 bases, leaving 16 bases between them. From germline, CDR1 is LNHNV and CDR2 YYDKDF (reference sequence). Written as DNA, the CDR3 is TGTGCCACCAGCAGAGTTTCGGGACCCGCGGGCTACGAGCAGTACTTC. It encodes CATSRVSGPAGYEQYF. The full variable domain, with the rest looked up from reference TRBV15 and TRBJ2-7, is DAMVIQNPRYQVTQFGKPVTLSCSQTLNHNVMYWYQQKSSQAPKLLFHYYDKDFNNEADTPDNFQSRRPNTSFCFLDIRSPGLGDTAMYLCATSRVSGPAGYEQYFGPGTRLTVT.

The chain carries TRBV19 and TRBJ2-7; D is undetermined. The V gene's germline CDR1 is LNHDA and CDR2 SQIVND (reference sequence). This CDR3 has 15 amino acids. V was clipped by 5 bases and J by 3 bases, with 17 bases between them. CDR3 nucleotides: TGTGCCAGTAGTCCGCTCCCAGGAGCCTTCTACGAGCAGTACTTC. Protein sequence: CASSPLPGAFYEQYF.

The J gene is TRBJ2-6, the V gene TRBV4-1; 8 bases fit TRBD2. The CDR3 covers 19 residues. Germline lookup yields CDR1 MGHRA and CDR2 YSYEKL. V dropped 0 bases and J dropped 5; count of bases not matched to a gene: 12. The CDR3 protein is CASSQDRGGRGARANVLTF. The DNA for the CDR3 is TGCGCCAGCAGCCAAGACAGGGGAGGGCGGGGGGCCCGGGCCAACGTCCTGACTTTC.

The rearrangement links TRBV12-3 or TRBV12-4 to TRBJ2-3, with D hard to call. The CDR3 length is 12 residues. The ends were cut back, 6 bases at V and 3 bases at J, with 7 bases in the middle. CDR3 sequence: CASSVRTDTQYF. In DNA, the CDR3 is TGTGCCAGCAGCGTAAGGACAGATACGCAGTATTTT.

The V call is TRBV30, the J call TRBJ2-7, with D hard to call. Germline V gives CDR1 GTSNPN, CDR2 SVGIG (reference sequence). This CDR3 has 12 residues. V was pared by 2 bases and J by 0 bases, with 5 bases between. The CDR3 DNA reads TGTGCCTGGAGTAAAAACTCCTACGAGCAGTACTTC. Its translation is CAWSKNSYEQYF.

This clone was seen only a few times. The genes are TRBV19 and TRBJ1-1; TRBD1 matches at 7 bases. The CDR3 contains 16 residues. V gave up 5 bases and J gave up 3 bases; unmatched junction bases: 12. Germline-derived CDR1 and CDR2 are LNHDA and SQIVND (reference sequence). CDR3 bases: TGTGCCAGTAGTCCTACGGCCGGGACAGCATACACTGAAGCTTTCTTT. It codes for CASSPTAGTAYTEAFF.

The CDR3 sequence: CASSLTGGGTEAFF. CDR3 bases: TGTGCCAGCAGCCTGACAGGGGGGGGGACTGAAGCTTTCTTT. This chain connects TRBV3-1 (or the pseudogene TRBV3-2) to TRBJ1-1; the match to TRBD1 covers 9 bases. The V gene's germline CDR1 is LGHDT and CDR2 YNNKEL (reference sequence). With V trimmed by 4 bases and J by 5 bases, 5 bases remained unmatched. CDR3 length equals 14 residues.

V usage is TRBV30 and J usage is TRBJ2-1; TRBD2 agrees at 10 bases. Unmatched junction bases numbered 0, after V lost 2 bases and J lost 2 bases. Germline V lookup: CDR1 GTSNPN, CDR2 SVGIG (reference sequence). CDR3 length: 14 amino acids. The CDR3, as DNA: TGTGCCTGGAGTCTAGCGGGAGCCTACAATGAGCAGTTCTTC. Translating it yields CAWSLAGAYNEQFF. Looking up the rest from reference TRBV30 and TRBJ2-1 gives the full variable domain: SQTIHQWPATLVQPVGSPLSLECTVEGTSNPNLYWYRQAAGRGLQLLFYSVGIGQISSEVPQNLSASRPQDRQFILSSKKLLLSDSGFYLCAWSLAGAYNEQFFGPGTRLTVL.

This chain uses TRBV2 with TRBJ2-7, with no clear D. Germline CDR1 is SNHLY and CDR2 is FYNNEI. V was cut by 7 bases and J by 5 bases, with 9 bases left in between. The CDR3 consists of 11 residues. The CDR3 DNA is TGTGCCAGCACGAGTATGGACGAGCAGTACTTC. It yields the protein CASTSMDEQYF.

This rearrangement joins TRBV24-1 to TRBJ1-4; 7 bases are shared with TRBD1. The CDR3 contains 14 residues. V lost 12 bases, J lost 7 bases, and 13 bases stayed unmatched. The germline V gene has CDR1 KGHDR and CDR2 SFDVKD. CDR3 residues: CAPLSTGTGEKLFF. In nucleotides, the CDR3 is TGTGCCCCGCTCTCGACAGGGACTGGTGAAAAACTGTTTTTT.

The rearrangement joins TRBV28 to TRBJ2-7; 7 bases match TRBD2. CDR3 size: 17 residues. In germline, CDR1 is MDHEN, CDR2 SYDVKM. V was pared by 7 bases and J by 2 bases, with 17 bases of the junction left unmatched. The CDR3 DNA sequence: TGTGCCAGCATGCGGGGTTGGGGGTCAGGGACTACCTACGAGCAGTACTTC. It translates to CASMRGWGSGTTYEQYF.

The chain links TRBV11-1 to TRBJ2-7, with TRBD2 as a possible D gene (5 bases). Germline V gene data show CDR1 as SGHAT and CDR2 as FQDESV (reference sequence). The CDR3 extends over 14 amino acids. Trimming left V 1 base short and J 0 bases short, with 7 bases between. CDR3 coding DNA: TGTGCCAGCAGCTTAGGGGGAGCCTCCTACGAGCAGTACTTC. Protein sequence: CASSLGGASYEQYF.

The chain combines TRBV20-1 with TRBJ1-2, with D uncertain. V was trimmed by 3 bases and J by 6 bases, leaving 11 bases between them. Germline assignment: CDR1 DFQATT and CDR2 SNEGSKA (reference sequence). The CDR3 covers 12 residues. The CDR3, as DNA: TGCAGTGCTAGTCGGGGAATGGATGGCTACACCTTC. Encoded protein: CSASRGMDGYTF.

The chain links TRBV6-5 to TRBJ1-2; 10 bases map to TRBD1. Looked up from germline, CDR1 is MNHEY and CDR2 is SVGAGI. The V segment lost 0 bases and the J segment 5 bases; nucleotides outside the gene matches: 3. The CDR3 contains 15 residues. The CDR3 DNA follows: TGTGCCAGCAGTTACTCACGGGACAGGGGTTATGGCTACACCTTC. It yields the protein CASSYSRDRGYGYTF.

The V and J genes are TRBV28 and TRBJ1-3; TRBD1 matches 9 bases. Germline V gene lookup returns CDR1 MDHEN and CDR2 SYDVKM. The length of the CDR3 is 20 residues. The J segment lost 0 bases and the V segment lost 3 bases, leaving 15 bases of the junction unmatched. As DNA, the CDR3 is TGTGCCAGCAGTTTGGATCTTGGGACAGGGAGGGCCCCCTCTGGAAACACCATATATTTT. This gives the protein CASSLDLGTGRAPSGNTIYF.

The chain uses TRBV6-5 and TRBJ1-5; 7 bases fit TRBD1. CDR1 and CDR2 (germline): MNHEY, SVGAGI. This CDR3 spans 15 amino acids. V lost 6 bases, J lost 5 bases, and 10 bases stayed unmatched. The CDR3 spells CASRSSATGDQPQHF. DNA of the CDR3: TGTGCCAGCAGGTCCTCTGCTACAGGGGATCAGCCCCAGCATTTT.

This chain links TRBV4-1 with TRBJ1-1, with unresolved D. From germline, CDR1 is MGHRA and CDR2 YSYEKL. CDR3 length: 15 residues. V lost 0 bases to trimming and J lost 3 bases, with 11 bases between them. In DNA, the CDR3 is TGCGCCAGCAGCCAAGATCCGGGCCGCGACACTGAAGCTTTCTTT. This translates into CASSQDPGRDTEAFF.